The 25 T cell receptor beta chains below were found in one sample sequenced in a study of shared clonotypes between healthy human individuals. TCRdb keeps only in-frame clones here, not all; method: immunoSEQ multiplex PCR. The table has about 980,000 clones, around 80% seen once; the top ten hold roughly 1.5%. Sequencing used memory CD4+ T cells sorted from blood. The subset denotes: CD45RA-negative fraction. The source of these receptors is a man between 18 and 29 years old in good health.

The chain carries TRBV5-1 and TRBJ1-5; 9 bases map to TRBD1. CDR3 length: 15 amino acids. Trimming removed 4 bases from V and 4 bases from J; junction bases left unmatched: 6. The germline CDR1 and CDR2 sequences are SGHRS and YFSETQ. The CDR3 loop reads CASSHDGQGNQPQHF. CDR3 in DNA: TGCGCCAGCAGCCACGATGGACAGGGGAATCAGCCCCAGCATTTT.

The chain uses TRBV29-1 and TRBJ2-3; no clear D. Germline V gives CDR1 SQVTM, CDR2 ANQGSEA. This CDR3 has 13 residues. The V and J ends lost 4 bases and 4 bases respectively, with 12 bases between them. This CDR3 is CSVVRTVADTQYF. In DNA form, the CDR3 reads TGCAGCGTTGTCAGGACGGTAGCAGATACGCAGTATTTT.

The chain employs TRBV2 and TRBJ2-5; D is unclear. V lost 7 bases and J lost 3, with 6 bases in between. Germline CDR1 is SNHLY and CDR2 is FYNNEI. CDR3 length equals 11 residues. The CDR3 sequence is CASTREETQYF. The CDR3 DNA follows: TGTGCCAGCACCCGGGAAGAGACCCAGTACTTC.

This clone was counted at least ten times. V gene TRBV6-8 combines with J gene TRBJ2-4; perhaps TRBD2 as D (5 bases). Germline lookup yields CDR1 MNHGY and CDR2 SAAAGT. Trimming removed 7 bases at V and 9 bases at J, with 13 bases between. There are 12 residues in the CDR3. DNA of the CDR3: TGTGCCAGCAACCCTGGAGGAGGCATTCAGTACTTC. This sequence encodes CASNPGGGIQYF.

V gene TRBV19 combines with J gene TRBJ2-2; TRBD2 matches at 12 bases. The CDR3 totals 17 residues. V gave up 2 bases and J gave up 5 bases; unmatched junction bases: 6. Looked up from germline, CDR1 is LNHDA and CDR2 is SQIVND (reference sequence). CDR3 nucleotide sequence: TGTGCCAGTAGTATAAGCCTAGCGGGAGGGCGGACCGGGGAGCTGTTTTTT. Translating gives CASSISLAGGRTGELFF.

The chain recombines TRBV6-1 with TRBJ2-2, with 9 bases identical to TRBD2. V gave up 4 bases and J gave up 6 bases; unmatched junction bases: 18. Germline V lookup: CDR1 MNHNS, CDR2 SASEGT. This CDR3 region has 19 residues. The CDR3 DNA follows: TGTGCCAGCAGTGTTCGGCAGGGGCGGAGGCTAGCGGGACCCGGGGAGCTGTTTTTT. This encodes CASSVRQGRRLAGPGELFF.

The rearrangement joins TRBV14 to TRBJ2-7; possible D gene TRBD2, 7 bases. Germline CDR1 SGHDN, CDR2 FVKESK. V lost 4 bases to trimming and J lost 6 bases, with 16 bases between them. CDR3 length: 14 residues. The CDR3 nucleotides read TGTGCCAGCAGCCCGTTACAGGGAGGGGGCGAGCAGTACTTC. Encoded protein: CASSPLQGGGEQYF.

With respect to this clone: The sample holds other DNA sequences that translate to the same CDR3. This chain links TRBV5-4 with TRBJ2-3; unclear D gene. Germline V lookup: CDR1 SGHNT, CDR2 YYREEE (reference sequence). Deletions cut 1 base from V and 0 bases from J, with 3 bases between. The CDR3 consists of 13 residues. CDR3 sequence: CASSLSSTDTQYF. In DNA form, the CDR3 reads TGTGCCAGCAGCTTGTCAAGCACAGATACGCAGTATTTT.

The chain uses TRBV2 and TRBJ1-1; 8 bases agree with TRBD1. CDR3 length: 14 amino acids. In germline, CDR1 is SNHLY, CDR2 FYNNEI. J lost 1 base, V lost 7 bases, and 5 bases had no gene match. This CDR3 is CASTRDRGNTEAFF. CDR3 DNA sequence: TGTGCCAGCACCAGAGACAGGGGGAACACTGAAGCTTTCTTT.

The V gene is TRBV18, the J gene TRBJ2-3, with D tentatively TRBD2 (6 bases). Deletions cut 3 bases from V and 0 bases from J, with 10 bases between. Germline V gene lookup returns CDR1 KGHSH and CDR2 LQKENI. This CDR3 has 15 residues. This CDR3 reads CASSPSAGSTDTQYF. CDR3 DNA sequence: TGTGCCAGCTCACCCTCGGCGGGGAGCACAGATACGCAGTATTTT.

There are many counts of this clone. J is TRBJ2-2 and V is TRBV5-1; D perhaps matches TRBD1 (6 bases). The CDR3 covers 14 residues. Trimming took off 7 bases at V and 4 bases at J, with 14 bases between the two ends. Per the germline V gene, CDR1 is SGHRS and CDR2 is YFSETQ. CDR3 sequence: CASDITGTTGELFF. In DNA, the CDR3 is TGCGCCAGCGATATTACAGGGACCACCGGGGAGCTGTTTTTT. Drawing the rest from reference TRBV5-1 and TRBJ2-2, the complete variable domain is KAGVTQTPRYLIKTRGQQVTLSCSPISGHRSVSWYQQTPGQGLQFLFEYFSETQRNKGNFPGRFSGRQFSNSRSEMNVSTLELGDSALYLCASDITGTTGELFFGEGSRLTVL.

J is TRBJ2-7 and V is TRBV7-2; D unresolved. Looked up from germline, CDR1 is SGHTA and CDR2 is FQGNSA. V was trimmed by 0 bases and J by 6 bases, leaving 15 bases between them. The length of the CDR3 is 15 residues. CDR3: CASSLALAQRGEQYF. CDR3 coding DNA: TGTGCCAGCAGCTTAGCGTTAGCCCAGCGAGGCGAGCAGTACTTC.

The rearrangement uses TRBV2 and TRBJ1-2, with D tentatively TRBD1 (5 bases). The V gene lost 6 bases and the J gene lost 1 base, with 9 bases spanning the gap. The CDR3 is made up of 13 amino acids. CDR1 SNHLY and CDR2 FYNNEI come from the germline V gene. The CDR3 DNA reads TGTGCCAGCAGCCAGGGAGTTAACTATGGCTACACCTTC. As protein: CASSQGVNYGYTF.

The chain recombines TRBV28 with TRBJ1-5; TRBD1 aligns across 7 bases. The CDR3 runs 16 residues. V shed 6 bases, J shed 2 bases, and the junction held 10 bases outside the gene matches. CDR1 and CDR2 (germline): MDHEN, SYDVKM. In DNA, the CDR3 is TGTGCCAGCAGGGGACAGTCAATTGGAGGCAATCAGCCCCAGCATTTT. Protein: CASRGQSIGGNQPQHF.

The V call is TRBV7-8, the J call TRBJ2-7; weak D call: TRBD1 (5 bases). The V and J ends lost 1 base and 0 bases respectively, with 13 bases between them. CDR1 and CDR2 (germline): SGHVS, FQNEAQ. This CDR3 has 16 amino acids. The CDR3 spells CASSLDWGRSSYEQYF. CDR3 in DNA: TGTGCCAGCAGCTTAGATTGGGGCCGAAGCTCCTACGAGCAGTACTTC. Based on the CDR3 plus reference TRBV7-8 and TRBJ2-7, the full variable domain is GAGVSQSPRYKVAKRGQDVALRCDPISGHVSLFWYQQALGQGPEFLTYFQNEAQLDKSGLPSDRFFAERPEGSVSTLKIQRTQQEDSAVYLCASSLDWGRSSYEQYFGPGTRLTVT.

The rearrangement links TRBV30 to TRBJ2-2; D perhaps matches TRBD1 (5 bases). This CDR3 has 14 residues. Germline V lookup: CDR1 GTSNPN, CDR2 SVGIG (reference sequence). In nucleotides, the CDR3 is TGTGCGAGGCCCGGCGACAGTAACACCGGGGAGCTGTTTTTT. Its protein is CARPGDSNTGELFF.

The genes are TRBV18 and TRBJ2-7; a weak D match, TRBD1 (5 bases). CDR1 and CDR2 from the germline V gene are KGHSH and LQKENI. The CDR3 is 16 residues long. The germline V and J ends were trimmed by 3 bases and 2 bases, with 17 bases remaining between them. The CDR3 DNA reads TGTGCCAGCTCACCCCCTCTTAAGGGGATGACCTACGAGCAGTACTTC. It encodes CASSPPLKGMTYEQYF.

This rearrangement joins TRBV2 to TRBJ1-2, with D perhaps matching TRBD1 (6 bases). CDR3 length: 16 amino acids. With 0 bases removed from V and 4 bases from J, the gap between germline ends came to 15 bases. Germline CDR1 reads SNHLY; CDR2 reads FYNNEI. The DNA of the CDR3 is TGTGCCAGCAGTGAAGCCGGGGGCACCTGGGGCTATGGCTACACCTTC. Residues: CASSEAGGTWGYGYTF.

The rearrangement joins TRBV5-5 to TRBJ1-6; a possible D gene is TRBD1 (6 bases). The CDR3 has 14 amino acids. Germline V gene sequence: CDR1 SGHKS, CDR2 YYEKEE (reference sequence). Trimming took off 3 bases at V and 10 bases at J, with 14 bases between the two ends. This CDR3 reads CASSSVTGGSPLHF. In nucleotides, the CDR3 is TGTGCCAGCAGCTCGGTGACAGGAGGATCACCCCTCCACTTT.

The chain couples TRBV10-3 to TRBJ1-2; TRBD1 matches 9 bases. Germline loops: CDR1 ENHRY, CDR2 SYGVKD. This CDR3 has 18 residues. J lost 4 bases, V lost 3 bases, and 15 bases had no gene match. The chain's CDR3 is CAISEPGTGLGTGYGYTF. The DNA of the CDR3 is TGTGCCATCAGTGAACCCGGGACAGGGTTGGGAACTGGCTATGGCTACACCTTC.

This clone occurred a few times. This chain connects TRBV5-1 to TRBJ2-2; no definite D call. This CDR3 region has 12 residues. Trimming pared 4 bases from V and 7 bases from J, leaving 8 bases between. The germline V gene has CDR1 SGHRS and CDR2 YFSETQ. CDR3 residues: CASSPPNGELFF. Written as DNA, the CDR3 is TGCGCCAGCAGCCCCCCTAACGGGGAGCTGTTTTTT.

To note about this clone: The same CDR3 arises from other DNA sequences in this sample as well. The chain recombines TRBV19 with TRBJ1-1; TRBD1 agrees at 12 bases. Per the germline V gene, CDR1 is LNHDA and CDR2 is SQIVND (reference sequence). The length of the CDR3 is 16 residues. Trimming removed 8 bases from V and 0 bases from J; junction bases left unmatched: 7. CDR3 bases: TGTGCCAGTGGTACCGGGACAGGGGGCGTGAACACTGAAGCTTTCTTT. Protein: CASGTGTGGVNTEAFF.

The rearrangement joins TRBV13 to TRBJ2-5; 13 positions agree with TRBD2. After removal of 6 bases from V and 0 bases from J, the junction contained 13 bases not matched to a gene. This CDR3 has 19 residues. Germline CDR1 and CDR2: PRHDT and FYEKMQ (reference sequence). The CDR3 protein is CASRIGLAGASLYQETQYF. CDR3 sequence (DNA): TGTGCCAGCAGAATCGGACTAGCGGGGGCCTCCTTGTACCAAGAGACCCAGTACTTC. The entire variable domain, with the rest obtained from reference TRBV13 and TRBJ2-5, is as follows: AAGVIQSPRHLIKEKRETATLKCYPIPRHDTVYWYQQGPGQDPQFLISFYEKMQSDKGSIPDRFSAQQFSDYHSELNMSSLELGDSALYFCASRIGLAGASLYQETQYFGPGTRLLVL.

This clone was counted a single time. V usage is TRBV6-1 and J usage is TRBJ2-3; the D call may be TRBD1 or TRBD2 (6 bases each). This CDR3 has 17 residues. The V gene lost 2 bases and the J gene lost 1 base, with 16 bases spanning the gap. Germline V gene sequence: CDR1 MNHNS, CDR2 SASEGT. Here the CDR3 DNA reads TGTGCCAGCAGTGAATTGCGGGGTGGGGGGCGCACAGATACGCAGTATTTT. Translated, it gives CASSELRGGGRTDTQYF.

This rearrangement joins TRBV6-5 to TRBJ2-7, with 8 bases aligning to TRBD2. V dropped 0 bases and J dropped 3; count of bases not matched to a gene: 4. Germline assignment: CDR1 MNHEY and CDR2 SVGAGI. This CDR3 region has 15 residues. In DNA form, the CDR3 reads TGTGCCAGCAGTTACTCGGGACTAGGGTTCTACGAGCAGTACTTC. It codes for CASSYSGLGFYEQYF.